The 5 T cell receptor beta chains below all came from one sample that was sequenced in a study of T cells in localized non-small cell lung cancer. The table came from immunoSEQ multiplex PCR; TCRdb's copy has only in-frame clones and leaves some out. The table lists 30,000 to 45,000 clones, over 85% of them singletons. The specimen was peripheral blood, collected before any cancer treatment. The receptors come from a female donor at least 60 years old with stage I lung adenocarcinoma.

V usage is TRBV5-1 and J usage is TRBJ1-1; a possible D gene is TRBD1 (5 bases). CDR1 is SGHRS, CDR2 YFSETQ, per germline. This CDR3 has 12 amino acids. The V gene lost 4 bases and the J gene lost 5 bases, with 9 bases spanning the gap. The CDR3 DNA follows: TGCGCCAGCAGCCTAGGGGCGACTGAAGCTTTCTTT. As protein: CASSLGATEAFF.

The J gene is TRBJ1-6, the V gene TRBV4-1, with no clear D. Trimming cost V 0 bases and J 0 bases, with 9 bases left between them. This CDR3 has 17 residues. Germline CDR1 MGHRA, CDR2 YSYEKL. CDR3 DNA: TGCGCCAGCAGCCAAGATCTTCGGAGCTCCTATAATTCACCCCTCCACTTT. As protein: CASSQDLRSSYNSPLHF.

The V call is TRBV10-1, the J call TRBJ2-2, with D tentatively TRBD1 (5 bases). This CDR3 region has 14 residues. V lost 4 bases, J lost 8 bases, and 14 bases lay in between. CDR1 WNHNN and CDR2 SYGVQD come from the germline V gene (reference sequence). CDR3: CASSVWGQRGELFF. The CDR3 DNA sequence: TGCGCCAGCAGTGTCTGGGGCCAAAGGGGGGAGCTGTTTTTT.

The chain uses TRBV29-1 and TRBJ1-1; D is unclear. Germline CDR1 is SQVTM and CDR2 is ANQGSEA. V was shortened by 4 bases and J by 2 bases, with 5 bases between the two germline ends. The CDR3 is 11 amino acids. The CDR3: CSVVVNTEAFF. The CDR3 DNA follows: TGCAGCGTTGTAGTTAACACTGAAGCTTTCTTT.

The chain links TRBV6-1 to TRBJ1-3; tentative D call: TRBD1 (6 bases). V was cut by 2 bases and J by 2 bases, with 13 bases left in between. This CDR3 comprises 16 residues. Per germline, CDR1 MNHNS and CDR2 SASEGT. Here the CDR3 reads CASSEFETGPGNTIYF. The CDR3 nucleotides are TGTGCCAGCAGTGAATTCGAAACAGGGCCTGGAAACACCATATATTTT.